The sample holds one count of the clone carrying this T cell receptor beta chain. Its antigen is still unknown. TCRdb keeps only in-frame clones here, not all; method: immunoSEQ multiplex PCR. Among around 150,000 clones listed, more than 75% were seen once. The CDR3 is 19 amino acids. These data are taken from a study of cytotoxic CD8 clonotypes in ibrutinib-treated CLL. General study results and limits: Under therapy, public clonotypes either contracted or stayed stable, and they were uncommon.

The chain is built from TRBV21-1 and TRBJ1-1; the table calls TRBD1, which could not be checked here. TRBV21-1 is a documented pseudogene. The sequenced sample was PBMCs, obtained after 12 months of ibrutinib treatment. The TCR sequence derives from a human donor with chronic lymphocytic leukemia. The CDR3 DNA reads as TGTGCCAGCAGCAAAGACTTGGGACAGGGGCCCCGCTCTGCCCCTGAAGCTTTCTTT. Translating gives CASSKDLGQGPRSAPEAFF.